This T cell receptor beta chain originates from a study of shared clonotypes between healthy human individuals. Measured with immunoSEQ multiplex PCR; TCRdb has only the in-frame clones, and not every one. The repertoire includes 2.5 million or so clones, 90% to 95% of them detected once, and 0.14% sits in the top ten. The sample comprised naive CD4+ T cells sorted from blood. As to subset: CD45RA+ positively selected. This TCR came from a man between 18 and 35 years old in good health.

The CDR3 nucleotides are TGTGCCAGCACCCTAAAGGCATTTAGCAAAGAGACCCAGTACTTC. Amino acid sequence: CASTLKAFSKETQYF. V is TRBV2 and J is TRBJ2-5; no clear D. The CDR3 runs to 15 residues. V was clipped by 7 bases and J by 3 bases, with 18 bases between them. CDR1 is SNHLY, CDR2 FYNNEI, per germline.